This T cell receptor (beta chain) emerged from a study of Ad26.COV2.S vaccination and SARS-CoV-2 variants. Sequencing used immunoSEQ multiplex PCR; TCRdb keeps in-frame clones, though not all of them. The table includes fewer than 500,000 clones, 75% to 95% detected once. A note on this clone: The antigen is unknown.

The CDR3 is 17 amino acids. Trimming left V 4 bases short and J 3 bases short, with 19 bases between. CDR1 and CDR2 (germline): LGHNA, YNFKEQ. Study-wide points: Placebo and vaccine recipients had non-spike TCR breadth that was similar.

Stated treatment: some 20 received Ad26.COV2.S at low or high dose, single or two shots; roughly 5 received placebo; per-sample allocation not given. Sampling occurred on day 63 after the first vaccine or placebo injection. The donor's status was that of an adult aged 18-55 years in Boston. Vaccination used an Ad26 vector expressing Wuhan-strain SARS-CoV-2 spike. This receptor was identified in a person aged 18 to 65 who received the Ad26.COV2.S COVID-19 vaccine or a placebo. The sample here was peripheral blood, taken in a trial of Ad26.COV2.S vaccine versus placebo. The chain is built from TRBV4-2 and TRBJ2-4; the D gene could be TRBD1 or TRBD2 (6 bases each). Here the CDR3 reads CASSLNSQGGNKNIQYF. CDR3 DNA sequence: TGTGCCAGCAGCCTCAATTCACAAGGGGGGAACAAAAACATTCAGTACTTC.